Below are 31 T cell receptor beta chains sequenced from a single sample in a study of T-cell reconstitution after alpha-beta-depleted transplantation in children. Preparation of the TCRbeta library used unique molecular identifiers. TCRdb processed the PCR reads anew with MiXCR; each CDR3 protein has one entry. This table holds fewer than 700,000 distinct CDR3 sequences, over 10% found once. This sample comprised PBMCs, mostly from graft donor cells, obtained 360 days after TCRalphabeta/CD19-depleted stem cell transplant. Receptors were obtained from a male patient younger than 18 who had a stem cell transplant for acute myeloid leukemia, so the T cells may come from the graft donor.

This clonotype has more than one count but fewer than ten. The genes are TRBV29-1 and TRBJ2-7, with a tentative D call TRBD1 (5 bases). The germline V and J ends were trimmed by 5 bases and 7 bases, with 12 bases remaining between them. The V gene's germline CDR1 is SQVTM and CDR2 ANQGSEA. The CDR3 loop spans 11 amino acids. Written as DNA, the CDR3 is TGCAGCGTTCAGGGCAGGGATGAGCAGTACTTC. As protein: CSVQGRDEQYF.

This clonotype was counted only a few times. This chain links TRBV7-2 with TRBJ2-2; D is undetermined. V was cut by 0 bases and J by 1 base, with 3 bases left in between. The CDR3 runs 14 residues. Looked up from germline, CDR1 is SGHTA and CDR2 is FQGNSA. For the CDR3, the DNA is TGTGCCAGCAGCTTAGCGTTGAACACCGGGGAGCTGTTTTTT. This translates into CASSLALNTGELFF.

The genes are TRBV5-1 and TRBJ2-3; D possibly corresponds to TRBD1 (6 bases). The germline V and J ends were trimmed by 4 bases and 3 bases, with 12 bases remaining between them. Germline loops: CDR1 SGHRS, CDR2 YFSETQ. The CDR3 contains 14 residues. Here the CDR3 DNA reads TGCGCCAGCAGCCCAGAACAGGGTACAGATACGCAGTATTTT. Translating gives CASSPEQGTDTQYF.

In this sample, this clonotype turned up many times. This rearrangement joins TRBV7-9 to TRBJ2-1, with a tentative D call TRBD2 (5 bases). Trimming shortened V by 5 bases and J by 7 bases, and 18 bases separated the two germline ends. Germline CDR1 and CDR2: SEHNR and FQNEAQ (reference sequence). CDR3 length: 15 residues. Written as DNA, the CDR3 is TGTGCCAGCAGCACCGCCCTAGGGAGCCTTAATGAGCAGTTCTTC. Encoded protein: CASSTALGSLNEQFF.

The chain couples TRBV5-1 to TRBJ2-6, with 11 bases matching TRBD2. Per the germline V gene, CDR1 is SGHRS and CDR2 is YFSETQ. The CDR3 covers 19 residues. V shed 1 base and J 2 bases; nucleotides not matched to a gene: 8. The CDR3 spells CASSLRLAGRVAGANVLTF. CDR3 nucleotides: TGCGCCAGCAGCTTGCGACTAGCGGGAAGGGTAGCTGGGGCCAACGTCCTGACTTTC.

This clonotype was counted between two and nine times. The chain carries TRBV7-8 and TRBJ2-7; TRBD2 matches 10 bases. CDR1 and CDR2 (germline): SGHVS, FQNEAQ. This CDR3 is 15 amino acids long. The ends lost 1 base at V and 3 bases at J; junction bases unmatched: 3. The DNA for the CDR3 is TGTGCCAGCAGCTTAGGGGGACTAGCGTTCTACGAGCAGTACTTC. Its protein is CASSLGGLAFYEQYF. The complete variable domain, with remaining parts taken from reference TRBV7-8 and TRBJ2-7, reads GAGVSQSPRYKVAKRGQDVALRCDPISGHVSLFWYQQALGQGPEFLTYFQNEAQLDKSGLPSDRFFAERPEGSVSTLKIQRTQQEDSAVYLCASSLGGLAFYEQYFGPGTRLTVT.

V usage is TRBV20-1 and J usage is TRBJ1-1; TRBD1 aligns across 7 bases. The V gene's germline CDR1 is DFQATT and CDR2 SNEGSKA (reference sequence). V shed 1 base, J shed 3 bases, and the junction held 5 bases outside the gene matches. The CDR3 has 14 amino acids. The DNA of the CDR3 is TGCAGTGCTAGAGTCCAGGGGGGGGACACTGAAGCTTTCTTT. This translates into CSARVQGGDTEAFF.

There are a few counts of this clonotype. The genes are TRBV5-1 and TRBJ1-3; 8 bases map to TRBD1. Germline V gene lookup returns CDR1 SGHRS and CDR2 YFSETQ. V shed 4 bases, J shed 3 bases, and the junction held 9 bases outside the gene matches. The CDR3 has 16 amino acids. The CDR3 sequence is CASSMGQAASGNTIYF. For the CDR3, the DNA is TGCGCCAGCAGCATGGGACAGGCAGCAAGTGGAAACACCATATATTTT. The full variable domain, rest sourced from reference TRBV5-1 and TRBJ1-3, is KAGVTQTPRYLIKTRGQQVTLSCSPISGHRSVSWYQQTPGQGLQFLFEYFSETQRNKGNFPGRFSGRQFSNSRSEMNVSTLELGDSALYLCASSMGQAASGNTIYFGEGSWLTVV.

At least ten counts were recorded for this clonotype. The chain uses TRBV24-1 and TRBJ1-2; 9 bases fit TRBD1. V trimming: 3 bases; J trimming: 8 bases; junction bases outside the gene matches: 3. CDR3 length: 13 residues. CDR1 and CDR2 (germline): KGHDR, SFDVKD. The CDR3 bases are TGTGCCACCAGTGATCGTGGACAGGGGGGCTACACCTTC. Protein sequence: CATSDRGQGGYTF.

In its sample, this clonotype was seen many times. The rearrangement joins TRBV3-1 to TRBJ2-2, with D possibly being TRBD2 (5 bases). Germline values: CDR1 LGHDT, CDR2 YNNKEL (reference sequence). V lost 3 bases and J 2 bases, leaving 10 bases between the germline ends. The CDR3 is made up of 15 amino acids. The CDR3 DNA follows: TGTGCCAGCAGCCAGAGGCTAGCTAACACCGGGGAGCTGTTTTTT. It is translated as CASSQRLANTGELFF.

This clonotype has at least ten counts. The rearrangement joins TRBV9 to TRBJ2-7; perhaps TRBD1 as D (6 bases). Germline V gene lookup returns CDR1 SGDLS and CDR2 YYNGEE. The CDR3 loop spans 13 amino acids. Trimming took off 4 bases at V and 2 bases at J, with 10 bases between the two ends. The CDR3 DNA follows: TGTGCCAGCAGCCCGGACAGAGCCTACGAGCAGTACTTC. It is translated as CASSPDRAYEQYF.

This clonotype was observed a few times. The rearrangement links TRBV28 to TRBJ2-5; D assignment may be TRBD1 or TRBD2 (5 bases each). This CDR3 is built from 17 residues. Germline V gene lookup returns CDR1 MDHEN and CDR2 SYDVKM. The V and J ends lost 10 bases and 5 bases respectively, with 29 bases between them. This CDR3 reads CATTGAIRIFQKETQYF. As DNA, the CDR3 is TGTGCCACCACCGGGGCGATACGAATCTTCCAAAAGGAGACCCAGTACTTC.

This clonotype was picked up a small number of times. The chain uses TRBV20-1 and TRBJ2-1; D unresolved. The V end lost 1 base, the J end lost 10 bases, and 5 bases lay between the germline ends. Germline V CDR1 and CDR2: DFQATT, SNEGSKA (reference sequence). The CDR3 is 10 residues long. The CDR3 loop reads CSARGKEQFF. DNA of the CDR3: TGCAGTGCTAGAGGTAAAGAGCAGTTCTTC.

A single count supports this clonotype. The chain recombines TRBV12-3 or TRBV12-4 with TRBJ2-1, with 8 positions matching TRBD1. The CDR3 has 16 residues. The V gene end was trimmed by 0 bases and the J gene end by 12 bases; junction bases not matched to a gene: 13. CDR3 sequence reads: CASSLASGTGGGGQFF. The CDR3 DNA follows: TGTGCCAGCAGTTTAGCGTCAGGGACAGGTGGAGGAGGGCAGTTCTTC.

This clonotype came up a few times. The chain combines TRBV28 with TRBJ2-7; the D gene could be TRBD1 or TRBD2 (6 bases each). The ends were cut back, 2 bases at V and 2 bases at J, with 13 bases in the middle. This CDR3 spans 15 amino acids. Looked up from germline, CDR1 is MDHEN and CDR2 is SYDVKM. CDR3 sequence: CASSLLAEGAYEQYF. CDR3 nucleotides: TGTGCCAGCAGTTTACTCGCGGAGGGGGCCTACGAGCAGTACTTC.

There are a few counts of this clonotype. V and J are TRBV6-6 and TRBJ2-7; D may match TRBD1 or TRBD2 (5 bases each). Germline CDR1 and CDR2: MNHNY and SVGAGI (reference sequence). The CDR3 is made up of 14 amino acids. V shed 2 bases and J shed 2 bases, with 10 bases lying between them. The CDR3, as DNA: TGTGCCAGCAGTTACGGGGGAGCCCCCTACGAGCAGTACTTC. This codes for CASSYGGAPYEQYF.

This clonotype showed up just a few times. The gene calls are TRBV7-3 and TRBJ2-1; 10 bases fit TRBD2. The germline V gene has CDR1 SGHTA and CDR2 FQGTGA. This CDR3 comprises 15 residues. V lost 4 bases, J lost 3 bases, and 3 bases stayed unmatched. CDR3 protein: CASSSSGRLYNEQFF. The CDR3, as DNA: TGTGCCAGCAGCTCTAGCGGGAGACTCTACAATGAGCAGTTCTTC.

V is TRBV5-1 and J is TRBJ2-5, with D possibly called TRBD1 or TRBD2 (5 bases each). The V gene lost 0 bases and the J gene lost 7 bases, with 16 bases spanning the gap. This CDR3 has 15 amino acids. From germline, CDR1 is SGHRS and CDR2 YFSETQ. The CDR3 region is CASSLAGLSGRTQYF. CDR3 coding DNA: TGCGCCAGCAGCTTGGCAGGGCTTTCGGGGCGGACCCAGTACTTC.

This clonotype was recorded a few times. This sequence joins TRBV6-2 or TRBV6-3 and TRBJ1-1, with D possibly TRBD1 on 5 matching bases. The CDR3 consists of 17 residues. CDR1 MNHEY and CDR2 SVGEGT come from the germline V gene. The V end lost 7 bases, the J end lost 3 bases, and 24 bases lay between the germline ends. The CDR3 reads CASIQSGAGNAYTEAFF. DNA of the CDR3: TGTGCCAGCATCCAGAGTGGAGCAGGGAACGCGTACACTGAAGCTTTCTTT.

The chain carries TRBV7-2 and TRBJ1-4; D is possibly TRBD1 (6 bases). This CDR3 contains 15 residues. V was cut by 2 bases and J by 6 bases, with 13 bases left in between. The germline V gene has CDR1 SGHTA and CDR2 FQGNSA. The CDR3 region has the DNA TGTGCCAGCAGCTTAACCAGGGGTCTTGATGAAAAACTGTTTTTT. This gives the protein CASSLTRGLDEKLFF.

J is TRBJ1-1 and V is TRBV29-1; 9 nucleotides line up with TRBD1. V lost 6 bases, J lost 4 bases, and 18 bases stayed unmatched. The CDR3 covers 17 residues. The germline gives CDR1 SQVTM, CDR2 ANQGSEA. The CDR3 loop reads CSVAPRGANRGPTEAFF. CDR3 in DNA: TGCAGCGTCGCGCCCCGAGGAGCAAACAGGGGGCCCACTGAAGCTTTCTTT.

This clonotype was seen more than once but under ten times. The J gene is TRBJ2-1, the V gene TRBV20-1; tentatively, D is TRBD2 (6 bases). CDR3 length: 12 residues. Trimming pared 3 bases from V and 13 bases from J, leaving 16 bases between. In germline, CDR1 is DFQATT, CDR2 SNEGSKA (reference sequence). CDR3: CSARGLGDSQFF. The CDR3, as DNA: TGCAGTGCTAGGGGGCTGGGGGACTCTCAGTTCTTC.

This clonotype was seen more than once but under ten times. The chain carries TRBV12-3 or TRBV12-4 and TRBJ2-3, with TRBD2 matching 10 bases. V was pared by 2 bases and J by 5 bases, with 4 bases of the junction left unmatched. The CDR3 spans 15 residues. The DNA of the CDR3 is TGTGCCAGCAGTTTAATCAGACTAGCGGGAGATACGCAGTATTTT. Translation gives CASSLIRLAGDTQYF.

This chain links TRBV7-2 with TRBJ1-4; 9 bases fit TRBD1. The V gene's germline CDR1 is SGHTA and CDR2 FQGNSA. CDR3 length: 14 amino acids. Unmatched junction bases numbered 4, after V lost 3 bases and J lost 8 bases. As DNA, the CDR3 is TGTGCCAGCAGCTTCGGGGACAGGGACGAAAAACTGTTTTTT. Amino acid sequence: CASSFGDRDEKLFF.

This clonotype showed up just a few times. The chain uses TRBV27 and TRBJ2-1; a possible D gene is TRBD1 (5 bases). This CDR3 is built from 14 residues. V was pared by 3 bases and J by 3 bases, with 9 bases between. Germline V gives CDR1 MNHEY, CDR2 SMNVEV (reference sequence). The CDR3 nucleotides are TGTGCCAGCAGTTTTGGGGCGGTCTACAATGAGCAGTTCTTC. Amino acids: CASSFGAVYNEQFF.

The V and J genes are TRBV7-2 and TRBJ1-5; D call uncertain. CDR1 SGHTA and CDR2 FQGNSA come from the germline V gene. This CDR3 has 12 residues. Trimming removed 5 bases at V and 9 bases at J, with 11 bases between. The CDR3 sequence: CASSPGSGPQHF. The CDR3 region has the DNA TGTGCCAGCAGCCCCGGATCGGGGCCCCAGCATTTT.

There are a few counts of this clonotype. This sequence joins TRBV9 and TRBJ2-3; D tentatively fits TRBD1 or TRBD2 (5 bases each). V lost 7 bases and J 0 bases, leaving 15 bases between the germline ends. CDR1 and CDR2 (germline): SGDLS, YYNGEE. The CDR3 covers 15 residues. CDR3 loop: CASSRYGGSTDTQYF. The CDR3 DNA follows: TGTGCCAGCTCCCGTTATGGGGGAAGCACAGATACGCAGTATTTT. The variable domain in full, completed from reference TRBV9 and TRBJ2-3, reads DSGVTQTPKHLITATGQRVTLRCSPRSGDLSVYWYQQSLDQGLQFLIQYYNGEERAKGNILERFSAQQFPDLHSELNLSSLELGDSALYFCASSRYGGSTDTQYFGPGTRLTVL.

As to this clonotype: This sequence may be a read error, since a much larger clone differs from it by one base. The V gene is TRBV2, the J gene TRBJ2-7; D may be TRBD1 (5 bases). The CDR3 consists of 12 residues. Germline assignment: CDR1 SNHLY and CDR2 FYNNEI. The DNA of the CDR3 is TGTGGCAGCATAACAGGTCCCTACGAGCAGTACTTC. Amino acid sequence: CGSITGPYEQYF.

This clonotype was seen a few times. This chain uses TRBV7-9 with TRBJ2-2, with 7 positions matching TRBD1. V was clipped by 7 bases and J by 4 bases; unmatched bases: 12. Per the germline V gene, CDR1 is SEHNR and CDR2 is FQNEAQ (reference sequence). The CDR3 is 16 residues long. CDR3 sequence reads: CASTKGGYSGTGELFF. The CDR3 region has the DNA TGTGCCAGCACCAAAGGGGGCTACAGCGGCACCGGGGAGCTGTTTTTT.

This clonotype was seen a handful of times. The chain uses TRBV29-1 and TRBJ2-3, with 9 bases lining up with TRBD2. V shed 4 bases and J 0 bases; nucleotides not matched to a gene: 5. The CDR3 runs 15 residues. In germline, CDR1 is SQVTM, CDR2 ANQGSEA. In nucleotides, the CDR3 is TGCAGCGTTGTTAGCGGGGGAACTAGCACAGATACGCAGTATTTT. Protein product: CSVVSGGTSTDTQYF.

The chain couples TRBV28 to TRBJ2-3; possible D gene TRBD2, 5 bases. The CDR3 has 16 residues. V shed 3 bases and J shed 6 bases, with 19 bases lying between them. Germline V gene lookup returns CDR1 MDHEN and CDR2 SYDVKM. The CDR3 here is CASSFFRETTTDTQYF. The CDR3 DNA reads TGTGCCAGCAGTTTTTTTCGAGAGACTACCACCGATACGCAGTATTTT.